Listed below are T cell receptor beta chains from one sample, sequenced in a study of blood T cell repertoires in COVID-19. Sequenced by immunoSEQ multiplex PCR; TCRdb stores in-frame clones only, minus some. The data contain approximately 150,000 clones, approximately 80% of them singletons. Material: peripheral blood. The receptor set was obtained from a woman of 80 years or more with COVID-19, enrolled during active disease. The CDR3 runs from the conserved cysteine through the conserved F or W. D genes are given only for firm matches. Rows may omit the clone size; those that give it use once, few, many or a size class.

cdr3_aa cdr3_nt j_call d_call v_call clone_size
CASSGGQRRTEAFF TGTGCCAGCAGCGGAGGACAGAGGAGGACTGAAGCTTTCTTT TRBJ1-1 NA TRBV5-4 NA
CASSYSTGSPLHF TGTGCCAGCAGTTACTCGACGGGGTCACCCCTCCACTTT TRBJ1-6 NA TRBV6-6 few
CATSAQGTGEAFF TGTGCCACCAGTGCCCAGGGGACCGGAGAAGCTTTCTTT TRBJ1-1 NA TRBV24-1 NA
CASSLMTAPRSTDTQYF TGTGCCAGCAGTCTAATGACCGCCCCGAGGTCCACAGATACGCAGTATTTT TRBJ2-3 NA TRBV28 NA
CASRRTLNTEAFF TGTGCCAGCAGGCGAACCTTGAACACTGAAGCTTTCTTT TRBJ1-1 NA TRBV6-5 NA
CASSLTGTFPRYEQYF TGTGCCAGCAGTCTTACCGGGACTTTCCCCCGCTACGAGCAGTACTTC TRBJ2-7 NA TRBV3-1/TRBV3-2 NA
CASSENSPNTAEAFF TGTGCCAGCAGTGAAAACAGCCCGAACACTGCGGAAGCTTTCTTT TRBJ1-1 NA TRBV2 NA
CASSIGGRGRITEAFF TGTGCCAGTAGTATCGGTGGCAGGGGGCGGATCACTGAAGCTTTCTTT TRBJ1-1 TRBD1 TRBV19 few
CASSDRAGLVTQYF TGTGCCAGCAGTGATAGAGCGGGATTGGTGACCCAGTACTTC TRBJ2-5 TRBD2 TRBV2 NA
CASSLDIYGYTF TGTGCCAGCAGCCTGGACATCTATGGCTACACCTTC TRBJ1-2 NA TRBV7-8 NA
CASRTVYYGYTF TGTGCCAGCAGGACAGTCTACTATGGCTACACCTTC TRBJ1-2 NA TRBV19 NA
CASSPTPIANTEAFF TGTGCCAGCAGCCCGACGCCGATAGCGAACACTGAAGCTTTCTTT TRBJ1-1 NA TRBV9 NA
CASSLYRVMNTEAFF TGTGCCAGCAGCCTTTACAGGGTCATGAACACTGAAGCTTTCTTT TRBJ1-1 NA TRBV6-5 NA
CASSFGTGGGNTIYF TGTGCCAGCAGCTTCGGGACAGGGGGGGGAAACACCATATATTTT TRBJ1-3 TRBD1 TRBV11-2 NA
CASSLAVRPYEQYF TGCGCCAGCAGCTTGGCCGTGCGGCCCTACGAGCAGTACTTC TRBJ2-7 NA TRBV5-1 NA
CASSLEGDTGELFF TGTGCCAGCAGCTTGGAAGGAGACACCGGGGAGCTGTTTTTT TRBJ2-2 NA TRBV5-4 NA
CASISDRASRTEAFF TGTGCCAGCATTTCCGACAGGGCCAGCCGGACTGAAGCTTTCTTT TRBJ1-1 TRBD1 TRBV6-5 NA
CASSLGQPSSYEQYF TGTGCCAGCAGCTTAGGACAACCGAGCTCCTACGAGCAGTACTTC TRBJ2-7 NA TRBV7-2 NA
CASSDRVEAFF TGTGCCAGCAGTGACAGAGTTGAAGCTTTCTTT TRBJ1-1 NA TRBV6-6 few
CASKLPSSYEQYF TGTGCCAGCAAGCTTCCTAGTTCCTACGAGCAGTACTTC TRBJ2-7 NA TRBV6-5 NA
CASSINGSPYYGYTF TGTGCCAGTAGTATAAATGGCAGTCCGTACTATGGCTACACCTTC TRBJ1-2 NA TRBV19 once
CASSVEASGGAEYF TGTGCCAGCAGCGTAGAAGCTAGCGGGGGGGCCGAGTACTTC TRBJ2-4 TRBD2 TRBV9 NA
CASSLEQNTEAFF TGTGCCAGCAGCTTAGAACAGAACACTGAAGCTTTCTTT TRBJ1-1 NA TRBV7-6 NA
CASTVGNQPQHF TGTGCCAGCACGGTGGGCAATCAGCCCCAGCATTTT TRBJ1-5 NA TRBV6-5 NA
CASSHGTGRTEAFF TGTGCCAGCAGTCACGGGACAGGTCGCACTGAAGCTTTCTTT TRBJ1-1 TRBD1 TRBV7-2 NA
CASRFSGVNTEAFF TGCGCCAGCAGATTTTCGGGGGTGAACACTGAAGCTTTCTTT TRBJ1-1 NA TRBV10-2 NA
CASRASGSGETQYF TGTGCCAGTAGGGCTAGCGGGAGCGGAGAGACCCAGTACTTC TRBJ2-5 TRBD2 TRBV19 NA
CASSEGVQGSPLHF TGTGCCAGCAGCGAGGGGGTGCAGGGTTCACCCCTCCACTTT TRBJ1-6 NA TRBV9 NA
CASTLSGAGELFF TGTGCCAGCACCCTGTCAGGGGCCGGGGAGCTGTTTTTT TRBJ2-2 NA TRBV6-6 NA
CSVHPSGHPGARETQYF TGCAGCGTTCACCCTTCGGGACACCCAGGCGCGAGAGAGACCCAGTACTTC TRBJ2-5 NA TRBV29-1 NA
CASSVGGWGVEQFF TGTGCCAGCAGCGTAGGTGGTTGGGGGGTTGAGCAGTTCTTC TRBJ2-1 NA TRBV9 NA
CASSRRTSGKVTDTQYF TGTGCCAGCAGCCGTAGGACTAGCGGGAAAGTTACAGATACGCAGTATTTT TRBJ2-3 TRBD2 TRBV5-6 NA
CASSLAGAGSRAFF TGCGCCAGCAGCTTGGCGGGCGCGGGGTCTAGAGCTTTCTTT TRBJ1-1 NA TRBV5-1 NA
CASSPGGGYGYTF TGTGCCAGCTCCCCTGGGGGCGGCTATGGCTACACCTTC TRBJ1-2 NA TRBV28 NA
CASSLGTGRRGETQYF TGTGCCAGCAGCTTGGGGACAGGGCGCCGGGGAGAGACCCAGTACTTC TRBJ2-5 TRBD1 TRBV13 few
CASSLGGHEQYF TGTGCCAGCAGTTTAGGGGGGCACGAGCAGTACTTC TRBJ2-7 NA TRBV12-3/TRBV12-4 NA
CASRGEGRAFGETQYF TGTGCCAGCAGGGGAGAGGGGAGGGCCTTCGGAGAGACCCAGTACTTC TRBJ2-5 TRBD2 TRBV28 NA
CASSKRTQGAGELFF TGTGCCAGCAGCAAAAGGACTCAGGGGGCCGGGGAGCTGTTTTTT TRBJ2-2 NA TRBV21-1 once
CASSLSSGVETQYF TGCGCCAGCAGCTTGTCGAGCGGGGTTGAGACCCAGTACTTC TRBJ2-5 TRBD2 TRBV5-1 NA
CASTPPGQGKLFF TGCGCCAGCACCCCACCGGGACAGGGTAAACTGTTTTTT TRBJ1-4 TRBD1 TRBV10-2 NA
CATSREREKLFF TGTGCCACCAGCCGGGAGAGAGAAAAACTGTTTTTT TRBJ1-4 NA TRBV6-5 NA
CSASASAEAFF TGCAGTGCTAGTGCGAGCGCTGAAGCTTTCTTT TRBJ1-1 NA TRBV20-1 once
CASNRGLNEQYF TGTGCCAGCAATAGGGGGCTTAACGAGCAGTACTTC TRBJ2-7 TRBD1 TRBV6-5 NA
CASSLGGDRTDTQYF TGCGCCAGCAGCTTGGGCGGGGATAGGACAGATACGCAGTATTTT TRBJ2-3 NA TRBV5-1 NA
CASSYSGVNTEAFF TGTGCCAGCAGTTACTCGGGAGTGAACACTGAAGCTTTCTTT TRBJ1-1 NA TRBV6-2/TRBV6-3 once
CASSLVAGEGGEQFF TGTGCCAGCAGCTTAGTAGCGGGAGAGGGGGGTGAGCAGTTCTTC TRBJ2-1 TRBD2 TRBV7-6 once
CAAEGVGYEQYF TGTGCCGCTGAGGGGGTAGGGTACGAGCAGTACTTC TRBJ2-7 NA TRBV6-5 NA
CASSGRTGGGGNTEAFF TGTGCCAGCAGCGGCCGGACAGGGGGGGGAGGGAACACTGAAGCTTTCTTT TRBJ1-1 TRBD1 TRBV5-4 once
CSAPTWETQYF TGCAGTGCTCCCACATGGGAGACCCAGTACTTC TRBJ2-5 NA TRBV20-1 NA
CASSLSQGEETQYF TGCGCCAGCAGCTTGTCACAGGGGGAAGAGACCCAGTACTTC TRBJ2-5 TRBD1 TRBV5-1 once
CASSGNYPTNEKLFF TGTGCCAGCAGTGGCAACTACCCAACTAATGAAAAACTGTTTTTT TRBJ1-4 NA TRBV25-1 NA
CASSTGVQIYNSPLHF TGTGCCAGTAGTACAGGGGTGCAAATCTATAATTCACCCCTCCACTTT TRBJ1-6 NA TRBV19 NA
CASSSLAGGTIYNEQFF TGTGCCAGCAGCTCTCTAGCGGGAGGAACAATCTACAATGAGCAGTTCTTC TRBJ2-1 TRBD2 TRBV5-6 NA
CASSTQGQAYGYTF TGTGCCAGTAGTACACAGGGACAGGCCTATGGCTACACCTTC TRBJ1-2 TRBD1 TRBV19 NA
CASSQDPINRSANEKLFF TGCGCCAGCAGCCAAGACCCGATAAACAGGTCAGCTAATGAAAAACTGTTTTTT TRBJ1-4 NA TRBV4-1 NA
CASSQSGIDYGYTF TGTGCCAGCAGCCAAAGCGGGATCGACTATGGCTACACCTTC TRBJ1-2 NA TRBV3-1/TRBV3-2 NA
CASSYPGRAEAFF TGTGCCAGCAGTTACCCAGGGCGAGCTGAAGCTTTCTTT TRBJ1-1 NA TRBV6-5 NA